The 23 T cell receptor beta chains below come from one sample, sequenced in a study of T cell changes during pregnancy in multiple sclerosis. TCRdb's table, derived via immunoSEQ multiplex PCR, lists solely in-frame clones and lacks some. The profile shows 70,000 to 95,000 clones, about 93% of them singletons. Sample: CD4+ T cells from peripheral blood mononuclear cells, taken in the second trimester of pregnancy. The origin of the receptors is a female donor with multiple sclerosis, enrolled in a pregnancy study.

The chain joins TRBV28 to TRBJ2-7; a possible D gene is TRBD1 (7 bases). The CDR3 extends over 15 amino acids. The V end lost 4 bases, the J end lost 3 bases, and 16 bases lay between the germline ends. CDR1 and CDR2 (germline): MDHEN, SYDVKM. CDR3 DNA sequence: TGTGCCAGCAGTTCTGGGCAGGGGGGAGTCTACGAGCAGTACTTC. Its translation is CASSSGQGGVYEQYF.

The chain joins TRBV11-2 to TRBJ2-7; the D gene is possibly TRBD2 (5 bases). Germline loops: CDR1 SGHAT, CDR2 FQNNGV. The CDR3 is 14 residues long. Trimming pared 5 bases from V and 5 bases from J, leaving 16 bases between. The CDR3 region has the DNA TGTGCCAGCAGCCCCCAGCCTGGGAGTCACGAGCAGTACTTC. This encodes CASSPQPGSHEQYF.

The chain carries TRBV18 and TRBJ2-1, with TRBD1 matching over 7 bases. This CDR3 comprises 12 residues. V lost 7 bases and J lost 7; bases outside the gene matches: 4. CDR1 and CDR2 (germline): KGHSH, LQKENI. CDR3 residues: CASLGQLNEQFF. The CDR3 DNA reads TGTGCCAGCTTGGGACAGCTGAATGAGCAGTTCTTC.

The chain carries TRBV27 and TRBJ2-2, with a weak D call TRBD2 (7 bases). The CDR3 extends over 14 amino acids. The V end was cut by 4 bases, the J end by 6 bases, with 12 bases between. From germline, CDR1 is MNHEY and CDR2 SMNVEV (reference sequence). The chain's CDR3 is CASSSEGGPGELFF. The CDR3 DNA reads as TGTGCCAGCAGTTCGGAGGGGGGGCCCGGGGAGCTGTTTTTT.

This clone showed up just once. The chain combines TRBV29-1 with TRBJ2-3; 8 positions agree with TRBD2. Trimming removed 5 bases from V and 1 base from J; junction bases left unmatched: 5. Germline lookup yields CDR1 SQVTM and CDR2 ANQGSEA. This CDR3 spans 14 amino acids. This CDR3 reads CSVPSGSRTDTQYF. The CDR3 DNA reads TGCAGCGTTCCCAGCGGGAGTCGCACAGATACGCAGTATTTT.

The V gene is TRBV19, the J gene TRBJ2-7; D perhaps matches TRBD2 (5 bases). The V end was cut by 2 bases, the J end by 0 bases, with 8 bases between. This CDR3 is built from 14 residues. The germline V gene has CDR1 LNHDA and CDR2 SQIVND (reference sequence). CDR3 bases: TGTGCCAGTAGTATATCCAGCGGCTCCTACGAGCAGTACTTC. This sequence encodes CASSISSGSYEQYF.

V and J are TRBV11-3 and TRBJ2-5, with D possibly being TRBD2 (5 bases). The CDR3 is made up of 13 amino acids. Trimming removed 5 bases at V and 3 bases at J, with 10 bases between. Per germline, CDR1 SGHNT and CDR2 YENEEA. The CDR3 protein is CASSPGYEETQYF. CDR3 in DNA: TGTGCCAGCAGCCCGGGATACGAAGAGACCCAGTACTTC.

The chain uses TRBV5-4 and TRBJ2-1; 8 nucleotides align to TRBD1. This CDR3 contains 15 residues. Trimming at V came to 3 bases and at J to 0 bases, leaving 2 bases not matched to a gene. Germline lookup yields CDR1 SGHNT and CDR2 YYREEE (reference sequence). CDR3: CASSSGQGSYNEQFF. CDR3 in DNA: TGTGCCAGCAGCTCCGGACAGGGCTCCTACAATGAGCAGTTCTTC.

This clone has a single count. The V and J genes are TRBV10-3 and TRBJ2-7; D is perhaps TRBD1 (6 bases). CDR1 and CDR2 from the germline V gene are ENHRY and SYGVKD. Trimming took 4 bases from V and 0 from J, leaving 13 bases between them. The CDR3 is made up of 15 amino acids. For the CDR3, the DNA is TGTGCCATCAGTGCCCGGGACACGTTCTCCTACGAGCAGTACTTC. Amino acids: CAISARDTFSYEQYF.

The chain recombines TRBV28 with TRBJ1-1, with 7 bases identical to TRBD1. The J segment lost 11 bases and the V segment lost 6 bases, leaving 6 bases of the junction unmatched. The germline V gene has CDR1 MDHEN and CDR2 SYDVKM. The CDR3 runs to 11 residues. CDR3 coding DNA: TGTGCCAGCAGGGGTAGGGGGCACGCTTTCTTT. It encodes CASRGRGHAFF.

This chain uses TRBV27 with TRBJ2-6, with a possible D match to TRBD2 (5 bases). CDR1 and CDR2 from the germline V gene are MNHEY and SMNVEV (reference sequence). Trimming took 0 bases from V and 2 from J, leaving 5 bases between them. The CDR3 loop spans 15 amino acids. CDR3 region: CASSLSGAGANVLTF. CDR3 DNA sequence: TGTGCCAGCAGTTTATCGGGAGCTGGGGCCAACGTCCTGACTTTC.

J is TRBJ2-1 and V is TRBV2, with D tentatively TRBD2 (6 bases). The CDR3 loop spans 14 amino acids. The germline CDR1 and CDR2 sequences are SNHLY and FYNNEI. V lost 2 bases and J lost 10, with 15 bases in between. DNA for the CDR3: TGTGCCAGCAGTGAACCCCTAGCGTCGGCGGAGCAGTTCTTC. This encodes CASSEPLASAEQFF.

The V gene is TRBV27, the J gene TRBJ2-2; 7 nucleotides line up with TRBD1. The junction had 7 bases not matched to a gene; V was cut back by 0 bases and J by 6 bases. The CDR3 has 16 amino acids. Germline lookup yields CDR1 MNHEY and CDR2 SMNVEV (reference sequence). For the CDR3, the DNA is TGTGCCAGCAGTTTATCGGGCAGGGGGACGTCCGGGGAGCTGTTTTTT. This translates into CASSLSGRGTSGELFF.

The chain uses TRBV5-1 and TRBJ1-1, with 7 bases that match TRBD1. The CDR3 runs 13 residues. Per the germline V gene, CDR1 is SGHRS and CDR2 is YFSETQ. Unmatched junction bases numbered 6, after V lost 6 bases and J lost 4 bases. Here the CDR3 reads CASIRQGGTEAFF. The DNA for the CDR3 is TGCGCCAGCATACGACAGGGCGGCACTGAAGCTTTCTTT. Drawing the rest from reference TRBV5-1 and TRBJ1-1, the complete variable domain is KAGVTQTPRYLIKTRGQQVTLSCSPISGHRSVSWYQQTPGQGLQFLFEYFSETQRNKGNFPGRFSGRQFSNSRSEMNVSTLELGDSALYLCASIRQGGTEAFFGQGTRLTVV.

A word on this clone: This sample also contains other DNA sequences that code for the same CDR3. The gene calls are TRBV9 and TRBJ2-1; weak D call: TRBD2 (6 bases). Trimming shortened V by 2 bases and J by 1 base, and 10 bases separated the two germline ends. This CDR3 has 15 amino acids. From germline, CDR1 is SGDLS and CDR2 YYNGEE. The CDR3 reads CASSVSGGSYNEQFF. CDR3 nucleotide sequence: TGTGCCAGCAGCGTTTCCGGGGGATCCTACAATGAGCAGTTCTTC.

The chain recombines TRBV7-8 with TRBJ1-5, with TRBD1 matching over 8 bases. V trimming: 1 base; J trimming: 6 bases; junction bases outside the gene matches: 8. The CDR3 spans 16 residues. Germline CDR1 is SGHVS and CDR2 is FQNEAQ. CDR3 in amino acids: CASSLDGGQGRQPQHF. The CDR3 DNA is TGTGCCAGCAGCTTAGATGGTGGACAGGGACGTCAGCCCCAGCATTTT.

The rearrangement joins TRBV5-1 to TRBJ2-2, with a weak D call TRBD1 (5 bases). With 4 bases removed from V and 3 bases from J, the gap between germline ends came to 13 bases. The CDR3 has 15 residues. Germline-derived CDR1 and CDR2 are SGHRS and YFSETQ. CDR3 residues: CASSTATAYTGELFF. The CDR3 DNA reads TGCGCCAGCAGCACAGCGACAGCCTACACCGGGGAGCTGTTTTTT.

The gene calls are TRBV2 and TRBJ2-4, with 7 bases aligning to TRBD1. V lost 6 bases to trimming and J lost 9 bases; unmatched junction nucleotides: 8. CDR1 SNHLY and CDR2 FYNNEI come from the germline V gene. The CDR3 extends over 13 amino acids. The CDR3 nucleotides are TGTGCCAGCAGAGGACAGGCGGGTAGCATTCAGTACTTC. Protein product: CASRGQAGSIQYF. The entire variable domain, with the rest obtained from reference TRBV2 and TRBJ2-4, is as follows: EPEVTQTPSHQVTQMGQEVILRCVPISNHLYFYWYRQILGQKVEFLVSFYNNEISEKSEIFDDQFSVERPDGSNFTLKIRSTKLEDSAMYFCASRGQAGSIQYFGAGTRLSVL.

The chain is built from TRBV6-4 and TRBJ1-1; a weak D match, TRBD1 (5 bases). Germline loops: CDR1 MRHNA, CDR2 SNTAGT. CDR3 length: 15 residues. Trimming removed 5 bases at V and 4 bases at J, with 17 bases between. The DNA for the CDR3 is TGTGCCAGCAGTTCGAAGTCGGGGGGAAGCACTGAAGCTTTCTTT. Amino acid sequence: CASSSKSGGSTEAFF.

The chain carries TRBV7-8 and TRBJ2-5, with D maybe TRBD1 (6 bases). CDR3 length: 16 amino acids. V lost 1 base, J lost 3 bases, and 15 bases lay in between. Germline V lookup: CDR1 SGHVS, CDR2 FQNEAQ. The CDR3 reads CASSLERWTEKETQYF. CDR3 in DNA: TGTGCCAGCAGCTTAGAAAGGTGGACAGAAAAAGAGACCCAGTACTTC.

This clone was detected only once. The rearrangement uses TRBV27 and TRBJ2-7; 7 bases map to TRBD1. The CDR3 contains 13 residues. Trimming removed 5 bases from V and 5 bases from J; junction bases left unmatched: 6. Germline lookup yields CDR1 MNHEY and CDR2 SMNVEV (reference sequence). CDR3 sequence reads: CASSRTGDHEQYF. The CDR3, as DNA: TGTGCCAGCAGTCGTACAGGGGATCACGAGCAGTACTTC.

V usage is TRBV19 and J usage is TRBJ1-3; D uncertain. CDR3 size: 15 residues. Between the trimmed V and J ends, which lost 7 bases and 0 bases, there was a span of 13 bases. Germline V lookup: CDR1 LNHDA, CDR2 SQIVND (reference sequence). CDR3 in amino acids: CASTHRTLSGNTIYF. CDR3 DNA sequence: TGTGCCAGTACCCACCGGACTCTCTCTGGAAACACCATATATTTT.

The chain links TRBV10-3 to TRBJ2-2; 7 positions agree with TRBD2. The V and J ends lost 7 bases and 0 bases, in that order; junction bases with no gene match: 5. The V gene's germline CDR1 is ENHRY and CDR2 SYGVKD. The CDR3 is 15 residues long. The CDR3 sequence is CAINGRGANTGELFF. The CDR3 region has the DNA TGTGCCATCAACGGTCGGGGGGCGAACACCGGGGAGCTGTTTTTT.